The T cell receptor (beta chain) described here comes from a study of OX40 agonist ivuxolimab in advanced cancers. Sequencing used immunoSEQ multiplex PCR; TCRdb keeps in-frame clones, though not all of them. The sample has tens of thousands of clones; 80% to 85% are singletons. The germline V and J ends were trimmed by 8 bases and 0 bases, with 13 bases remaining between them. Germline CDR1 reads KGHSH; CDR2 reads LQKENI. The CDR3 has 14 amino acids. This TCR was sampled from an adult with an advanced solid tumor such as melanoma, head and neck, liver or kidney cancer. The chain carries TRBV18 and TRBJ1-1, with D uncertain. The starting material was CD4+ or CD8+ T cells sorted from blood, obtained in a trial of the OX40 agonist ivuxolimab. The CDR3 reads CASEKVGMNTEAFF. CDR3 bases: TGTGCCAGCGAAAAGGTCGGGATGAACACTGAAGCTTTCTTT.